The 14 T cell receptor beta chains below come from one sample, sequenced in a study of blood T cell repertoires in COVID-19. TCRdb keeps only in-frame clones here, not all; method: immunoSEQ multiplex PCR. The table shows under 300,000 clones, with around 90% occurring only once. The sequenced sample consisted of PBMCs or T cells enriched from blood (not recorded which). The receptor set was obtained from a woman aged 35 to 49 with acute COVID-19.

Here the CDR3 reads CATGDSYTEAFF. The CDR3 nucleotides read TGTGCCACTGGGGACAGTTACACTGAAGCTTTCTTT. V is TRBV10-3 and J is TRBJ1-1; TRBD1 aligns across 7 bases. Germline CDR1 reads ENHRY; CDR2 reads SYGVKD. The V gene end was trimmed by 10 bases and the J gene end by 3 bases; junction bases not matched to a gene: 5. The CDR3 sequence is 12 residues long.

The V and J genes are TRBV11-1 and TRBJ2-7; 7 bases fit TRBD1. The V and J ends lost 3 bases and 2 bases, in that order; junction bases with no gene match: 7. Per the germline V gene, CDR1 is SGHAT and CDR2 is FQDESV (reference sequence). This CDR3 is 15 amino acids long. CDR3 DNA sequence: TGTGCCAGCAGCTTGGAGACAGGGACCACCTACGAGCAGTACTTC. Translated, it gives CASSLETGTTYEQYF. Using reference TRBV11-1 and TRBJ2-7 for the parts outside the CDR3, the full variable domain is EAEVAQSPRYKITEKSQAVAFWCDPISGHATLYWYRQILGQGPELLVQFQDESVVDDSQLPKDRFSAERLKGVDSTLKIQPAELGDSAMYLCASSLETGTTYEQYFGPGTRLTVT.

This sequence joins TRBV18 and TRBJ2-7; TRBD2 agrees at 9 bases. Per the germline V gene, CDR1 is KGHSH and CDR2 is LQKENI. The CDR3 is 15 residues long. Trimming at V came to 2 bases and at J to 2 bases, leaving 4 bases not matched to a gene. The CDR3 DNA is TGTGCCAGCTCACCAGGCGGGAGGGGTACCTACGAGCAGTACTTC. This gives the protein CASSPGGRGTYEQYF.

The rearrangement uses TRBV11-2 and TRBJ2-3; D is uncertain. Per germline, CDR1 SGHAT and CDR2 FQNNGV. This CDR3 contains 15 residues. V was cut by 1 base and J by 1 base, with 9 bases left in between. Here the CDR3 reads CASSLGTLRTDTQYF. DNA for the CDR3: TGTGCCAGCAGCTTAGGAACATTACGCACAGATACGCAGTATTTT.

The chain links TRBV4-2 to TRBJ2-7; 7 positions agree with TRBD1. The CDR3 is 16 residues long. Trimming removed 2 bases from V and 2 bases from J; junction bases left unmatched: 9. The germline CDR1 and CDR2 sequences are LGHNA and YNFKEQ. The chain's CDR3 is CASSQRRQGVPYEQYF. In DNA form, the CDR3 reads TGTGCCAGCAGCCAAAGGCGGCAGGGGGTTCCCTACGAGCAGTACTTC.

This rearrangement joins TRBV28 to TRBJ2-3; TRBD2 aligns across 10 bases. The trim removed 6 bases at V and 0 bases at J, leaving 3 bases unmatched. This CDR3 has 15 amino acids. Germline assignment: CDR1 MDHEN and CDR2 SYDVKM. CDR3 sequence reads: CASRLAGVSTDTQYF. Here the CDR3 DNA reads TGTGCCAGCAGGCTAGCGGGGGTGAGCACAGATACGCAGTATTTT.

J is TRBJ2-7 and V is TRBV6-2 or TRBV6-3; 8 nucleotides match TRBD1. The CDR3 has 14 residues. Unmatched junction bases numbered 4, after V lost 3 bases and J lost 3 bases. CDR1 is MNHEY and CDR2 is SVGEGT in the germline V gene. The CDR3: CASSYFGQGYEQYF. CDR3 sequence (DNA): TGTGCCAGCAGTTATTTTGGACAGGGCTACGAGCAGTACTTC.

The rearrangement links TRBV12-3 or TRBV12-4 to TRBJ1-4; D possibly corresponds to TRBD1 (6 bases). The CDR3 consists of 12 residues. The V end was cut by 5 bases, the J end by 8 bases, with 9 bases between. The CDR3 DNA reads TGTGCCAGCAGTGCTGACAGGGAAAAACTGTTTTTT. Amino acid sequence: CASSADREKLFF.

The CDR3 is CASSPQAGTSGRDTDTQYF. As DNA, the CDR3 is TGTGCCAGCAGCCCCCAGGCCGGGACTAGCGGGCGGGACACAGATACGCAGTATTTT. V usage is TRBV7-9 and J usage is TRBJ2-3; TRBD2 agrees at 12 bases. V lost 5 bases to trimming and J lost 2 bases; unmatched junction nucleotides: 14. Per germline, CDR1 SEHNR and CDR2 FQNEAQ (reference sequence). The CDR3 sequence is 19 residues long.

The V gene is TRBV5-4, the J gene TRBJ2-1; 8 bases align to TRBD2. CDR3 length equals 15 residues. V lost 1 base to trimming and J lost 7 bases; unmatched junction nucleotides: 7. Germline-derived CDR1 and CDR2 are SGHNT and YYREEE (reference sequence). Here the CDR3 DNA reads TGTGCCAGCAGCTTGACAACAGGACTAGCTAATGAGCAGTTCTTC. Translating gives CASSLTTGLANEQFF.

The chain joins TRBV5-1 to TRBJ2-1; D unclear. V lost 4 bases and J 14 bases, leaving 19 bases between the germline ends. CDR3 length equals 13 residues. Germline loops: CDR1 SGHRS, CDR2 YFSETQ. The CDR3 here is CASSPTADTSKFF. DNA for the CDR3: TGCGCCAGCAGCCCAACTGCGGATACTTCAAAGTTCTTC.

The chain has TRBV4-2 and TRBJ1-4, with 7 bases matching TRBD1. Germline V gene lookup returns CDR1 LGHNA and CDR2 YNFKEQ. After removal of 0 bases from V and 8 bases from J, the junction contained 9 bases not matched to a gene. The CDR3 consists of 16 residues. The CDR3 region has the DNA TGTGCCAGCAGCCAAGATTTTACAGGGGAAGGCGAAAAACTGTTTTTT. Its protein product is CASSQDFTGEGEKLFF.

The chain carries TRBV30 and TRBJ1-1; 12 bases align to TRBD1. Unmatched junction bases numbered 7, after V lost 2 bases and J lost 6 bases. The CDR3 is made up of 15 amino acids. Per germline, CDR1 GTSNPN and CDR2 SVGIG (reference sequence). The CDR3 DNA reads as TGTGCCTGGAGTAGGGACAGGGGGCGCAGCGCTGAAGCTTTCTTT. Amino acids: CAWSRDRGRSAEAFF.

A single count supports this clone. The rearrangement joins TRBV19 to TRBJ1-2, with 7 bases identical to TRBD1. The CDR3 contains 16 residues. V dropped 4 bases and J dropped 4; count of bases not matched to a gene: 12. Germline loops: CDR1 LNHDA, CDR2 SQIVND (reference sequence). The CDR3 bases are TGTGCCAGTAGTAAAACCGGGACAGAAGTTTTCTATGGCTACACCTTC. Protein product: CASSKTGTEVFYGYTF.